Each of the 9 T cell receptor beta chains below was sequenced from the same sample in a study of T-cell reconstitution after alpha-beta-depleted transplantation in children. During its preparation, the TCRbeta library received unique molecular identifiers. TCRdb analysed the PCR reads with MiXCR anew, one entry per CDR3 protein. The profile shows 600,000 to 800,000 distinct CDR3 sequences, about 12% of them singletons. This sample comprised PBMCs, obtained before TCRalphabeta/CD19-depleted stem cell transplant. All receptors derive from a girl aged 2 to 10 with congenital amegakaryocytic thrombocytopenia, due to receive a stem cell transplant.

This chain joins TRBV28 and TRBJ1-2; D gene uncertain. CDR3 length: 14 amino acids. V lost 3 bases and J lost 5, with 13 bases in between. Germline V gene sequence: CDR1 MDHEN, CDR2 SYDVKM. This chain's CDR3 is CASSLESLPYGYTF. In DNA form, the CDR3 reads TGTGCCAGCAGTTTGGAGAGCCTGCCGTATGGCTACACCTTC.

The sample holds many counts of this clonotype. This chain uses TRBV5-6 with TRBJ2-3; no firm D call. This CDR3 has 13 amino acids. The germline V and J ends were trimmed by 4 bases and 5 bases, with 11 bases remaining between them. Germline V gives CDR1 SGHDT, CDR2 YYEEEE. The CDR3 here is CASSPTPLDTQYF. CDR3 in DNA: TGTGCCAGCAGCCCGACTCCCCTAGATACGCAGTATTTT.

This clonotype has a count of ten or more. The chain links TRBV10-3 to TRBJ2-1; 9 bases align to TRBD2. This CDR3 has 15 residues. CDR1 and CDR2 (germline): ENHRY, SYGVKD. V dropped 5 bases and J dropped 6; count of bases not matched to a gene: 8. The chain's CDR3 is CAISNSGSLRNEQFF. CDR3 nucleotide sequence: TGTGCCATCAGTAATAGCGGGAGTTTGCGCAATGAGCAGTTCTTC.

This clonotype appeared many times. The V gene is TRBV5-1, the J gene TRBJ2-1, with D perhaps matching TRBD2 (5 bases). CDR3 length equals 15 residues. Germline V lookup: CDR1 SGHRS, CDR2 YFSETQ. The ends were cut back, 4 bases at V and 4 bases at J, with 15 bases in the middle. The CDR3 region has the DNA TGCGCCAGCAGCCCCGGCCCTGAGGGATACAATGAGCAGTTCTTC. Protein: CASSPGPEGYNEQFF. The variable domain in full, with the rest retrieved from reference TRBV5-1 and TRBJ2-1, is KAGVTQTPRYLIKTRGQQVTLSCSPISGHRSVSWYQQTPGQGLQFLFEYFSETQRNKGNFPGRFSGRQFSNSRSEMNVSTLELGDSALYLCASSPGPEGYNEQFFGPGTRLTVL.

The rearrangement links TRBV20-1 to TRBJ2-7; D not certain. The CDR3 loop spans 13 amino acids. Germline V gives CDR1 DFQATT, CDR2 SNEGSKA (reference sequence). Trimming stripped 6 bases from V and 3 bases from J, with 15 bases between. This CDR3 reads CSALSARHYEQYF. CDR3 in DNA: TGCAGTGCCCTGTCGGCCAGGCACTACGAGCAGTACTTC.

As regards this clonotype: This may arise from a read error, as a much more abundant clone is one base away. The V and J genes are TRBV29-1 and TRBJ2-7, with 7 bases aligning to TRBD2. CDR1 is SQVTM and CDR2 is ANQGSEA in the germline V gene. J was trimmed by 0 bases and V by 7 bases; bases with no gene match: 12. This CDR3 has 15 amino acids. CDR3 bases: TGCAGCGCCGTTGTCTATGGCGGGAGCTCCTACGAGCAGTACTTC. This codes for CSAVVYGGSSYEQYF.

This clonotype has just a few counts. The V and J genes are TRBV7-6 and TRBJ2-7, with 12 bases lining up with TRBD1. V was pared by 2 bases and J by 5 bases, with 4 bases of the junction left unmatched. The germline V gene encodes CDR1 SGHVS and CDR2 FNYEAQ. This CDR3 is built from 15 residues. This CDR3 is CASSLTGQGADEQYF. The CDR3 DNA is TGTGCCAGCAGCTTAACGGGACAGGGGGCTGACGAGCAGTACTTC.

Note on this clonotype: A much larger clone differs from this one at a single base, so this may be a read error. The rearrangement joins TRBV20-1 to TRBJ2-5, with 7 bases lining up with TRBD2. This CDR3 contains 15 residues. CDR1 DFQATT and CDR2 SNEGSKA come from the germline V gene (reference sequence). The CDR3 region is CSARNSGDYQQTQYF. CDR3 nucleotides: TGCAGTGCTAGAAACAGCGGGGACTACCAACAGACCCAGTACTTC.

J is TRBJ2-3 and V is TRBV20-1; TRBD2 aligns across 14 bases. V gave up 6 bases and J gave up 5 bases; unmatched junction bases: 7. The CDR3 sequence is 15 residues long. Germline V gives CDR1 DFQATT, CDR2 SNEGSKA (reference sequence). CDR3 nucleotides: TGCAGTGCCATCGGGACTAGCGGGAGAGGAGATACGCAGTATTTT. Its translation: CSAIGTSGRGDTQYF.